One sample yielded the 15 T cell receptor beta chains listed below, sequenced in a study of regulatory T cells in long-lasting Graves disease. Building of the TCR beta libraries involved iRepertoire HTBI primers and Arm-PCR of CDR3 regions. TCRdb used MiXCR to reprocess the multiplex PCR reads, holding one entry per CDR3 protein. Among 240,000 or so distinct CDR3 sequences, 20% were seen once, and the ten largest hold approximately 13%. Indicated time point: newly diagnosed GD, antithyroid drugs for less than 3 months. The authors made the TCR library using RNA they extracted from PBMCs. Sequencing used peripheral blood mononuclear cells (PBMCs), obtained at new diagnosis, from a patient treated with antithyroid drugs. These receptors all come from a female donor with Graves disease.

The chain combines TRBV12-3 or TRBV12-4 with TRBJ1-1; the match to TRBD1 covers 10 bases. CDR3 length: 18 residues. V lost 5 bases to trimming and J lost 6 bases; unmatched junction nucleotides: 18. CDR3 sequence: CASSGSGTGALWSPEAFF. DNA of the CDR3: TGTGCCAGCAGTGGGTCCGGGACAGGGGCCTTGTGGAGTCCTGAAGCTTTCTTT.

In its sample, this clonotype was seen many times. The chain employs TRBV6-2 or TRBV6-3 and TRBJ2-7; D possibly matches TRBD1 or TRBD2 (6 bases each). Germline V gene sequence: CDR1 MNHEY, CDR2 SVGEGT. V lost 8 bases and J lost 7, with 15 bases in between. This CDR3 contains 12 residues. The CDR3 sequence is CASGWGAQEQYF. CDR3 bases: TGTGCCAGCGGGTGGGGGGCGCAAGAGCAGTACTTC.

This clonotype was observed at least ten times. The rearrangement joins TRBV20-1 to TRBJ1-1, with TRBD1 as a possible D gene (5 bases). V was cut by 5 bases and J by 4 bases, with 11 bases left in between. Looked up from germline, CDR1 is DFQATT and CDR2 is SNEGSKA (reference sequence). CDR3 size: 12 residues. The CDR3: CSAPFQGTEAFF. CDR3 sequence (DNA): TGCAGTGCTCCGTTCCAGGGCACTGAAGCTTTCTTT.

This clonotype was recorded at least ten times. The chain carries TRBV7-2 and TRBJ1-1, with a weak D call TRBD1 (5 bases). V gave up 5 bases and J gave up 3 bases, with 19 bases separating them. CDR1 and CDR2 (germline): SGHTA, FQGNSA. The CDR3 has 16 residues. CDR3 DNA: TGTGCCAGCAGCCAAACAGGAGGATTAGCGGACACTGAAGCTTTCTTT. Amino acids: CASSQTGGLADTEAFF.

Remarks on this clonotype: Possible read error: a much larger clone is one base away. This chain connects TRBV2 to TRBJ2-2; D gene ambiguous. The CDR3 extends over 13 amino acids. CDR1 and CDR2 from the germline V gene are SNHLY and FYNNEI. The CDR3 spells CASGESEPGELFF. DNA of the CDR3: TGTGCCAGCGGTGAATCGGAGCCCGGGGAGCTGTTTTTT.

To note about this clonotype: Possible read error: a much larger clone is one base away. The V call is TRBV28, the J call TRBJ1-2, with D tentatively TRBD1 (5 bases). Per germline, CDR1 MDHEN and CDR2 SYDVKM. Trimming pared 5 bases from V and 4 bases from J, leaving 17 bases between. There are 15 residues in the CDR3. CDR3: CASSGRRDGLYGYTF. The CDR3 bases are TGTGCCAGCAGTGGAAGGCGGGACGGCCTCTATGGCTACACCTTC.

This clonotype was counted ten times or more. V usage is TRBV15 and J usage is TRBJ1-2; a possible D gene is TRBD1 (6 bases). Germline values: CDR1 LNHNV, CDR2 YYDKDF (reference sequence). This CDR3 has 15 residues. V shed 0 bases and J shed 4 bases, with 12 bases lying between them. The CDR3 DNA reads TGTGCCACCAGCAGAGAGGGGGCATCAAGCTATGGCTACACCTTC. Protein: CATSREGASSYGYTF.

This clonotype was detected many times. The chain employs TRBV7-2 and TRBJ2-5; D is perhaps TRBD1 or TRBD2 (6 bases each). This CDR3 is 16 amino acids long. With 1 base removed from V and 4 bases from J, the gap between germline ends came to 16 bases. Germline CDR1 is SGHTA and CDR2 is FQGNSA. CDR3 region: CASSLGGVRGGETQYF. The CDR3 coding sequence is TGTGCCAGCAGCTTAGGGGGGGTCAGGGGAGGAGAGACCCAGTACTTC.

Many counts were recorded for this clonotype. The chain recombines TRBV6-2 or TRBV6-3 with TRBJ2-7; maybe TRBD2 (5 bases). The CDR3 sequence is 13 residues long. The germline CDR1 and CDR2 sequences are MNHEY and SVGEGT. V gave up 4 bases and J gave up 4 bases, with 11 bases separating them. CDR3: CASSSSGNYEQYF. The CDR3 nucleotides are TGTGCCAGCAGTTCCTCGGGGAATTACGAGCAGTACTTC.

This clonotype appeared a few times. This rearrangement joins TRBV28 to TRBJ1-3; D gene uncertain. Trimming shortened V by 6 bases and J by 0 bases, and 18 bases separated the two germline ends. There are 17 residues in the CDR3. Germline lookup yields CDR1 MDHEN and CDR2 SYDVKM. In DNA form, the CDR3 reads TGTGCCAGCAGCCCCCCTGGTCCGTTACGCTCTGGAAACACCATATATTTT. Encoded protein: CASSPPGPLRSGNTIYF.

This clonotype was recorded at least ten times. The V call is TRBV4-2, the J call TRBJ1-1; tentatively, D is TRBD1 (6 bases). CDR3 length: 15 amino acids. V was trimmed by 3 bases and J by 0 bases, leaving 11 bases between them. Per germline, CDR1 LGHNA and CDR2 YNFKEQ. CDR3 amino acids: CASSQMNRVNTEAFF. The CDR3 DNA reads TGTGCCAGCAGCCAGATGAACAGGGTGAACACTGAAGCTTTCTTT.

This clonotype appeared many times. V gene TRBV12-3 or TRBV12-4 combines with J gene TRBJ2-1; D could derive from TRBD1 or TRBD2 (5 bases each). V gave up 3 bases and J gave up 0 bases, with 21 bases separating them. The CDR3 loop spans 19 amino acids. The CDR3 bases are TGTGCCAGCAGTTTTCGAGCGATTGGGACGTCTAGCTCCTACAATGAGCAGTTCTTC. It yields the protein CASSFRAIGTSSSYNEQFF.

This clonotype was detected many times. This sequence joins TRBV5-1 and TRBJ2-5; D is uncertain. Germline-derived CDR1 and CDR2 are SGHRS and YFSETQ. This CDR3 is 14 amino acids long. V lost 0 bases and J 2 bases, leaving 8 bases between the germline ends. CDR3 region: CASSLGSVQETQYF. As DNA, the CDR3 is TGCGCCAGCAGCTTGGGGTCAGTTCAAGAGACCCAGTACTTC.

This clonotype was found many times. V and J are TRBV6-5 and TRBJ2-5, with D perhaps TRBD1 or TRBD2 (6 bases each). In germline, CDR1 is MNHEY, CDR2 SVGAGI. The CDR3 totals 14 residues. V shed 3 bases and J shed 6 bases, with 14 bases lying between them. The CDR3 DNA is TGTGCCAGCAGTTATCCCGGGGGCGAACAGACCCAGTACTTC. It is translated as CASSYPGGEQTQYF.

The sample holds a few counts of this clonotype. The chain couples TRBV24-1 to TRBJ1-5, with 7 bases fitting TRBD1. Unmatched junction bases numbered 10, after V lost 9 bases and J lost 9 bases. CDR3 length equals 13 residues. Germline V CDR1 and CDR2: KGHDR, SFDVKD. The CDR3 is CATSGTAVGPQHF. For the CDR3, the DNA is TGTGCCACCTCAGGGACAGCCGTCGGGCCCCAGCATTTT.